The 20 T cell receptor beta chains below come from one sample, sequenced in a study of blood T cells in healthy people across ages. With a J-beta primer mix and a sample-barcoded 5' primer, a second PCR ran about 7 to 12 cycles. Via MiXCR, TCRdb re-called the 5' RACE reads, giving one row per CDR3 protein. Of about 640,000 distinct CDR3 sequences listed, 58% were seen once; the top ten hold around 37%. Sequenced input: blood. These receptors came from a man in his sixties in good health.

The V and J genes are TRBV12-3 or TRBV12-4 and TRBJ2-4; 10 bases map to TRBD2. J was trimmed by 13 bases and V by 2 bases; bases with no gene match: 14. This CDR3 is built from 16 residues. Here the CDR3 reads CASSLWASGGKEEQYF. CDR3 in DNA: TGTGCCAGCAGTTTATGGGCTAGCGGGGGAAAAGAGGAGCAGTACTTC.

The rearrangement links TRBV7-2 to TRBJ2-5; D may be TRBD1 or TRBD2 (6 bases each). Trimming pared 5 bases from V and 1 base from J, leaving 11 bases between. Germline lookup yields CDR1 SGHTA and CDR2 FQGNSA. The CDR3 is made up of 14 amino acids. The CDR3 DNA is TGTGCCAGCAGCACCGGGGGCAGCCAAGAGACCCAGTACTTC. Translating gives CASSTGGSQETQYF.

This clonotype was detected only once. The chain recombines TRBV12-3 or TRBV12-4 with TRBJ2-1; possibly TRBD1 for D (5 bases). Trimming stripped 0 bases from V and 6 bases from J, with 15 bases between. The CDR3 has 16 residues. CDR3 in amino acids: CASSLARGKGLNEQFF. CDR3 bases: TGTGCCAGCAGTTTAGCTCGTGGGAAGGGGCTCAATGAGCAGTTCTTC.

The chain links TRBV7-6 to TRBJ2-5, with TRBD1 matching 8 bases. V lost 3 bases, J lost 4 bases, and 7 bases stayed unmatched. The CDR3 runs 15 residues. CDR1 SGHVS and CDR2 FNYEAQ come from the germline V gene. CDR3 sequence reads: CASSLNSGQGETQYF. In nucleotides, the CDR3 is TGTGCCAGCAGCTTGAACTCCGGACAGGGAGAGACCCAGTACTTC.

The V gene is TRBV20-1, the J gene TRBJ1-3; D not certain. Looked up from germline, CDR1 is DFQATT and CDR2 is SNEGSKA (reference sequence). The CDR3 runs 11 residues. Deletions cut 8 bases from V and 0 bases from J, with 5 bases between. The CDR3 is CSLGSGNTIYF. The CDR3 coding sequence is TGCAGTTTAGGCTCTGGAAACACCATATATTTT.

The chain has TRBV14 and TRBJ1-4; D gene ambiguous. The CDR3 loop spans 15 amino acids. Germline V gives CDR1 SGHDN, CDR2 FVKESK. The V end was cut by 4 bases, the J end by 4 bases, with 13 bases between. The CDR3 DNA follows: TGTGCCAGCAGCCCGAAGCGGGTCCTTAATGAAAAACTGTTTTTT. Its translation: CASSPKRVLNEKLFF.

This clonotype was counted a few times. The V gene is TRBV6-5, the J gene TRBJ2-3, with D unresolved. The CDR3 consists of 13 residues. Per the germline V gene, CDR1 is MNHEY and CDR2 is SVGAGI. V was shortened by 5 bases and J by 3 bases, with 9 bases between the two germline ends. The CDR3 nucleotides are TGTGCCAGCAGTGACGTGGGGACAGATACGCAGTATTTT. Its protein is CASSDVGTDTQYF.

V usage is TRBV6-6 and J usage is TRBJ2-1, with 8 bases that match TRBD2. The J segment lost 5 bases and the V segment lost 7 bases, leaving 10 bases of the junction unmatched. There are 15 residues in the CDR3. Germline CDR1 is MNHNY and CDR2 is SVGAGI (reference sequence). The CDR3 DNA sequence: TGTGCCAGCACCGGTTTCAGCGGGGGACACAATGAGCAGTTCTTC. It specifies CASTGFSGGHNEQFF.

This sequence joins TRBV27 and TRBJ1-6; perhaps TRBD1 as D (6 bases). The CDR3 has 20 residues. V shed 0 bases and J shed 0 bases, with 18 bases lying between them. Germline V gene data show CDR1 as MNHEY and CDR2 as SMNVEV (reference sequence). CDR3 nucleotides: TGTGCCAGCAGTTTATCGTCCCACCAAGGGGGGAGCTCCTATAATTCACCCCTCCACTTT. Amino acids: CASSLSSHQGGSSYNSPLHF.

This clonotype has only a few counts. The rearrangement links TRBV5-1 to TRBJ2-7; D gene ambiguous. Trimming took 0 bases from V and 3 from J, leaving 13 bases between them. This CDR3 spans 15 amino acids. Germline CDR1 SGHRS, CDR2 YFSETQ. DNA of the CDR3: TGCGCCAGCAGCTTGGAAGGGCCCCCCGGCTACGAGCAGTACTTC. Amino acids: CASSLEGPPGYEQYF.

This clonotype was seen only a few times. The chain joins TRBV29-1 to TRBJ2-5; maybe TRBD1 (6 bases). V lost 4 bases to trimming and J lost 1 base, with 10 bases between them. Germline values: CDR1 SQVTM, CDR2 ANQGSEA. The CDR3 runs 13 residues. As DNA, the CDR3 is TGCAGCGTTGTTGGCAGGGGCCAAGAGACCCAGTACTTC. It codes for CSVVGRGQETQYF.

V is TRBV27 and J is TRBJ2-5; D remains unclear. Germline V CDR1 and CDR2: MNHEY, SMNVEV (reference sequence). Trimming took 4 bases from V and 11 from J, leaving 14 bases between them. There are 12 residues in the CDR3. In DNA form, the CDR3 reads TGTGCCAGCAGTTCCACATACAATGAGCAGTACTTC. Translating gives CASSSTYNEQYF.

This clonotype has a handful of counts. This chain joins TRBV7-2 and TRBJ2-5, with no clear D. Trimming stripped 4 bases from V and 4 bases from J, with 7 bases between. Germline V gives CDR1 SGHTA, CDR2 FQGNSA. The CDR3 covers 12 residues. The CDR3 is CASSWSRETQYF. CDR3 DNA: TGTGCCAGCAGCTGGAGCCGAGAGACCCAGTACTTC.

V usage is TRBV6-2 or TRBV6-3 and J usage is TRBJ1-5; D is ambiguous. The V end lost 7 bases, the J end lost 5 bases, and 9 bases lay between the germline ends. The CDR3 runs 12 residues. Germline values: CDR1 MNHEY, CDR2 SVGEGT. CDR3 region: CASKEGDQPQHF. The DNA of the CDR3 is TGTGCCAGCAAGGAGGGAGATCAGCCCCAGCATTTT.

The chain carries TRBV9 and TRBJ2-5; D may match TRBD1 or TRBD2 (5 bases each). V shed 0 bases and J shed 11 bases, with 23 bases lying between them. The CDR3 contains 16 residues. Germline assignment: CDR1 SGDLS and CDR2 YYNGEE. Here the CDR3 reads CASSVAPVGAPYEQYF. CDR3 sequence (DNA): TGTGCCAGCAGCGTAGCGCCGGTCGGGGCCCCGTATGAGCAGTACTTC.

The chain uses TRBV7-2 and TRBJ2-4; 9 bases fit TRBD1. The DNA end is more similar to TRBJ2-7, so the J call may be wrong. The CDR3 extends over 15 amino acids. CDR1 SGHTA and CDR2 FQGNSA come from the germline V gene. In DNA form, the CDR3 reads TGTGCCAGCAGCGCCCGGGACAGGGAACAATACGAGCAGTACTTC. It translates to CASSARDREQYEQYF.

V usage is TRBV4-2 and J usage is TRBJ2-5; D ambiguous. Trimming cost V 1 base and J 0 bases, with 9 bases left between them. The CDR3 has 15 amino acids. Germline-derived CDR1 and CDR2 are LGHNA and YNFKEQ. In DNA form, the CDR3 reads TGTGCCAGCAGCCAAGCAGAAGGGTACCAAGAGACCCAGTACTTC. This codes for CASSQAEGYQETQYF.

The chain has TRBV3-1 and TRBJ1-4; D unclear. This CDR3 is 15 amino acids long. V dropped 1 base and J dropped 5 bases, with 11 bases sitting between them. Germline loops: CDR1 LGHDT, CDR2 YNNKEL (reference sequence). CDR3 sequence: CASSQGGTVNEKLFF. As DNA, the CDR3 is TGTGCCAGCAGCCAAGGCGGAACAGTAAATGAAAAACTGTTTTTT. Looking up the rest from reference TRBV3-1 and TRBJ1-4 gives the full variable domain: DTAVSQTPKYLVTQMGNDKSIKCEQNLGHDTMYWYKQDSKKFLKIMFSYNNKELIINETVPNRFSPKSPDKAHLNLHINSLELGDSAVYFCASSQGGTVNEKLFFGSGTQLSVL.

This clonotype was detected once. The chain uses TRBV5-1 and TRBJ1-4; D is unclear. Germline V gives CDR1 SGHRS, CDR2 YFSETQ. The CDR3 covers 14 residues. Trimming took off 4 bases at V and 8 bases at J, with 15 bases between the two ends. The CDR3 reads CASSPPQDGEKLFF. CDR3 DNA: TGCGCCAGCAGCCCGCCCCAGGACGGCGAAAAACTGTTTTTT. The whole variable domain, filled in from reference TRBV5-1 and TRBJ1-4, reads KAGVTQTPRYLIKTRGQQVTLSCSPISGHRSVSWYQQTPGQGLQFLFEYFSETQRNKGNFPGRFSGRQFSNSRSEMNVSTLELGDSALYLCASSPPQDGEKLFFGSGTQLSVL.

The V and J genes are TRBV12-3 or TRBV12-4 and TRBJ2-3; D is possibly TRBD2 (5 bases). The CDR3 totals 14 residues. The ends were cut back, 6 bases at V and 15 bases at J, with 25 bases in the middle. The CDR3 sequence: CASSLGVNADVEYF. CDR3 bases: TGTGCCAGCAGCCTGGGAGTGAATGCAGATGTGGAATATTTT.